These 30 T cell receptor beta chains share one sample of origin, sequenced in a study of T cell repertoires in cytomegalovirus infection. Via MiXCR, TCRdb re-called the reads, giving one row per CDR3 protein. The sample shows around 280,000 distinct CDR3 sequences, about a tenth of them seen only once. Material for sequencing was PBMCs. The source of these receptors is a human donor in good health (CMV status not recorded). Some clones in this sample may be carry-over from other donors' samples.

Ten or more counts support this clonotype. CDR3 sequence reads: CASSLLGVTNEKLFF. DNA of the CDR3: TGTGCCAGCAGTCTATTAGGGGTTACTAATGAAAAACTGTTTTTT. The J gene is TRBJ1-4, the V gene TRBV28; D is possibly TRBD1 (5 bases). The CDR3 runs to 15 residues. Germline V CDR1 and CDR2: MDHEN, SYDVKM. Trimming shortened V by 5 bases and J by 2 bases, and 12 bases separated the two germline ends.

This clonotype came up many times. The limits of the CDR3 on the DNA are not certain, so only TCRdb's listed CDR3 is given. This chain links TRBV7-5 with TRBJ2-3. TRBV7-5 is termed a pseudogene. The CDR3 adds up to 17 amino acids, both ends counted. This chain's CDR3 is CISVSEAYLPSTDTQYF.

A few counts support this clonotype. The chain combines TRBV20-1 with TRBJ1-6; D unclear. CDR3 length equals 13 residues. Germline values: CDR1 DFQATT, CDR2 SNEGSKA (reference sequence). V lost 5 bases to trimming and J lost 7 bases, with 12 bases between them. The CDR3 here is CSAPQTGNSPLHF. Here the CDR3 DNA reads TGCAGTGCTCCCCAGACGGGGAATTCACCCCTCCACTTT.

In its sample, this clonotype was seen many times. CDR3 sequence reads: CASRSRAYEQYF. The CDR3, as DNA: TGTGCCAGCAGAAGTAGAGCCTACGAGCAGTACTTC. The rearrangement links TRBV12-3 or TRBV12-4 to TRBJ2-7; D unresolved. The CDR3 is made up of 12 amino acids. Trimming took 6 bases from V and 2 from J, leaving 8 bases between them.

This clonotype has a count of ten or more. The chain is built from TRBV5-1 and TRBJ2-7; perhaps D is TRBD1 or TRBD2 (7 bases each). From germline, CDR1 is SGHRS and CDR2 YFSETQ. Between the trimmed V and J ends, which lost 3 bases and 0 bases, there was a span of 13 bases. The length of the CDR3 is 15 residues. The DNA for the CDR3 is TGCGCCAGCAGCTGGGGGGGACAGCCCTCCTACGAGCAGTACTTC. Translated, it gives CASSWGGQPSYEQYF.

This clonotype was recorded many times. The CDR3 is CSARAIRLAGDQETQYF. The DNA for the CDR3 is TGCAGTGCTAGAGCAATCAGACTAGCGGGGGACCAAGAGACCCAGTACTTC. J is TRBJ2-5 and V is TRBV20-1; 12 bases are a match to TRBD2. The CDR3 loop spans 17 amino acids. V shed 1 base and J 0 bases; nucleotides not matched to a gene: 6. Germline V gene lookup returns CDR1 DFQATT and CDR2 SNEGSKA (reference sequence).

This clonotype was observed a handful of times. The rearrangement joins TRBV7-9 to TRBJ1-1; D might be TRBD1 (5 bases). Germline V gene data show CDR1 as SEHNR and CDR2 as FQNEAQ (reference sequence). V was cut by 1 base and J by 1 base, with 22 bases left in between. This CDR3 is 19 amino acids long. CDR3 coding DNA: TGTGCCAGCAGCTTAGAACTTTTTGGGGGACGGGACTGGAACACTGAAGCTTTCTTT. Translation gives CASSLELFGGRDWNTEAFF.

This clonotype was seen at least ten times. V usage is TRBV7-6 and J usage is TRBJ2-3; no clear D gene. Germline V gives CDR1 SGHVS, CDR2 FNYEAQ. With 1 base removed from V and 6 bases from J, the gap between germline ends came to 11 bases. This CDR3 has 14 amino acids. The CDR3 reads CASSLDPLTDTQYF. The CDR3 bases are TGTGCCAGCAGCTTAGATCCACTAACGGATACGCAGTATTTT. Together with reference TRBV7-6 and TRBJ2-3, the CDR3 gives the full variable domain: GAGVSQSPRYKVTKRGQDVALRCDPISGHVSLYWYRQALGQGPEFLTYFNYEAQQDKSGLPNDRFSAERPEGSISTLTIQRTEQRDSAMYRCASSLDPLTDTQYFGPGTRLTVL.

The chain combines TRBV5-4 with TRBJ2-5; a weak D match, TRBD1 (6 bases). CDR3 length: 15 amino acids. Trimming removed 6 bases from V and 5 bases from J, with 20 bases in between. Germline values: CDR1 SGHNT, CDR2 YYREEE (reference sequence). The CDR3 protein is CASKTGTQTGETQYF. Here the CDR3 DNA reads TGTGCCAGCAAAACAGGGACGCAAACAGGGGAGACCCAGTACTTC.

The table lists this clonotype with many counts. The chain carries TRBV6-1 and TRBJ2-7; no reliable D call. Germline-derived CDR1 and CDR2 are MNHNS and SASEGT. The CDR3 totals 11 residues. Trimming removed 7 bases from V and 7 bases from J, with 11 bases in between. Here the CDR3 DNA reads TGTGCCAGCACCGCGGCCGGGGAGCAGTACTTC. This sequence encodes CASTAAGEQYF.

This clonotype came up many times. This chain uses TRBV5-5 with TRBJ1-5, with 9 bases aligning to TRBD1. The CDR3 contains 16 residues. V dropped 0 bases and J dropped 6; count of bases not matched to a gene: 7. CDR1 SGHKS and CDR2 YYEKEE come from the germline V gene (reference sequence). In DNA form, the CDR3 reads TGTGCCAGCAGCTTGGCCCCGGGACAGGGTAGTCAGCCCCAGCATTTT. Protein: CASSLAPGQGSQPQHF.

This clonotype was picked up many times. The chain recombines TRBV6-5 with TRBJ2-1; 8 bases line up with TRBD1. The CDR3 is 12 amino acids. V lost 4 bases and J lost 11; bases outside the gene matches: 4. CDR1 MNHEY and CDR2 SVGAGI come from the germline V gene. The CDR3 sequence is CASSSGQGKQFF. CDR3 bases: TGTGCCAGCAGTTCCGGACAGGGAAAGCAGTTCTTC.

This clonotype showed up many times. V usage is TRBV7-2 and J usage is TRBJ2-1; weak D call: TRBD2 (5 bases). The ends were cut back, 1 base at V and 12 bases at J, with 10 bases in the middle. Germline V gene data show CDR1 as SGHTA and CDR2 as FQGNSA. The length of the CDR3 is 12 residues. CDR3 region: CASSLEAGRQFF. CDR3 DNA sequence: TGTGCCAGCAGCTTAGAGGCGGGCCGGCAGTTCTTC.

This clonotype was picked up many times. V and J are TRBV28 and TRBJ1-2; possibly TRBD1 for D (5 bases). The CDR3 loop spans 13 amino acids. V was clipped by 5 bases and J by 5 bases, with 12 bases between them. Germline values: CDR1 MDHEN, CDR2 SYDVKM. For the CDR3, the DNA is TGTGCCAGCAGTCCTCGGGGGTGGTATGGCTACACCTTC. It translates to CASSPRGWYGYTF.

This clonotype occurred many times. This rearrangement joins TRBV7-9 to TRBJ2-5, with 14 nucleotides matching TRBD2. Trimming took 1 base from V and 3 from J; bases not matched to a gene: 7. Germline CDR1 is SEHNR and CDR2 is FQNEAQ (reference sequence). CDR3 size: 18 residues. The DNA of the CDR3 is TGTGCCAGCAGCTTAGTCCCGGGACTAGCGGGGGAAAAAGAGACCCAGTACTTC. Protein product: CASSLVPGLAGEKETQYF.

The V gene is TRBV7-2, the J gene TRBJ2-4; D is unclear. This CDR3 has 16 amino acids. With 2 bases removed from V and 4 bases from J, the gap between germline ends came to 15 bases. Germline-derived CDR1 and CDR2 are SGHTA and FQGNSA. The CDR3 loop is CASSLMGSRSKNIQYF. The CDR3 nucleotides read TGTGCCAGCAGCTTAATGGGCAGCAGATCGAAAAACATTCAGTACTTC. The whole variable domain, filled in from reference TRBV7-2 and TRBJ2-4, reads GAGVSQSPSNKVTEKGKDVELRCDPISGHTALYWYRQSLGQGLEFLIYFQGNSAPDKSGLPSDRFSAERTGGSVSTLTIQRTQQEDSAVYLCASSLMGSRSKNIQYFGAGTRLSVL.

This clonotype was picked up many times. V usage is TRBV29-1 and J usage is TRBJ2-5, with 7 bases identical to TRBD2. CDR1 and CDR2 (germline): SQVTM, ANQGSEA. The CDR3 extends over 13 amino acids. The trim removed 4 bases at V and 2 bases at J, leaving 4 bases unmatched. The CDR3 region has the DNA TGCAGCGTTGCATGGGGGGGACAAGAGACCCAGTACTTC. As protein: CSVAWGGQETQYF.

J is TRBJ2-3 and V is TRBV29-1; 13 positions match TRBD2. Unmatched junction bases numbered 3, after V lost 7 bases and J lost 5 bases. This CDR3 is built from 13 residues. Germline assignment: CDR1 SQVTM and CDR2 ANQGSEA. CDR3 in DNA: TGCAGCGGACTAGCGGGGGGTAGAGATACGCAGTATTTT. It yields the protein CSGLAGGRDTQYF.

This clonotype was counted ten times or more. This sequence joins TRBV7-2 and TRBJ2-3, with 9 nucleotides matching TRBD2. From germline, CDR1 is SGHTA and CDR2 FQGNSA. Trimming cost V 3 bases and J 1 base; bases outside gene matches: 5. CDR3 size: 16 residues. The CDR3 DNA is TGTGCCAGCAGCTTTCCCTTAGCGGGGGGCACAGATACGCAGTATTTT. Protein sequence: CASSFPLAGGTDTQYF.

This clonotype was recorded at least ten times. The chain combines TRBV20-1 with TRBJ1-2; D unresolved. The CDR3 contains 12 residues. Germline loops: CDR1 DFQATT, CDR2 SNEGSKA (reference sequence). With 3 bases removed from V and 3 bases from J, the gap between germline ends came to 8 bases. The CDR3 reads CSARADDYGYTF. DNA of the CDR3: TGCAGTGCTAGGGCTGATGACTATGGCTACACCTTC.

This clonotype came up many times. CDR3 nucleotides: TGTGCCAGCAGTTTTGTGGTAGCGGGGCTGGTATCGTCGTTCTTC. It translates to CASSFVVAGLVSSFF. The chain links TRBV12-3 or TRBV12-4 to TRBJ2-1; TRBD2 matches 8 bases. The CDR3 is 15 residues long. The V gene end was trimmed by 3 bases and the J gene end by 15 bases; junction bases not matched to a gene: 16.

This clonotype was seen many times. The rearrangement joins TRBV6-1 to TRBJ2-3; weak D call: TRBD1 (5 bases). The CDR3 is 17 residues long. Germline lookup yields CDR1 MNHNS and CDR2 SASEGT. V was shortened by 5 bases and J by 1 base, with 19 bases between the two germline ends. This CDR3 is CASSSIESGSGTDTQYF. The CDR3 DNA is TGTGCCAGCAGTTCTATTGAATCAGGGTCTGGCACAGATACGCAGTATTTT.

This clonotype was seen many times. The chain joins TRBV20-1 to TRBJ1-2, with 7 nucleotides matching TRBD1. V was clipped by 1 base and J by 8 bases; unmatched bases: 13. CDR1 and CDR2 (germline): DFQATT, SNEGSKA (reference sequence). CDR3 length: 15 amino acids. CDR3 coding DNA: TGCAGTGCTAGAGTTGGGTCAGGGCGGGGACAGGGCTACACCTTC. This translates into CSARVGSGRGQGYTF.

This clonotype has ten or more counts. The V call is TRBV7-2, the J call TRBJ2-7; D may match TRBD1 or TRBD2 (7 bases each). CDR1 SGHTA and CDR2 FQGNSA come from the germline V gene. This CDR3 region has 12 residues. Here the CDR3 DNA reads TGCGTCCCCCAGGGGGGGGACTACGAGCAGTACGTC. It translates to CVPQGGDYEQYV.

This clonotype was counted ten times or more. The chain combines TRBV27 with TRBJ2-2; 7 bases are shared with TRBD1. Germline assignment: CDR1 MNHEY and CDR2 SMNVEV (reference sequence). The junction had 9 bases not matched to a gene; V was cut back by 5 bases and J by 3 bases. The CDR3 is 16 residues long. For the CDR3, the DNA is TGTGCCAGCAGTACAATCGACAGGGTTGACACCGGGGAGCTGTTTTTT. Residues: CASSTIDRVDTGELFF.

The sample holds many counts of this clonotype. V is TRBV6-6 and J is TRBJ1-3; D is undetermined. The CDR3 has 14 residues. In germline, CDR1 is MNHNY, CDR2 SVGAGI (reference sequence). Trimming took off 0 bases at V and 0 bases at J, with 3 bases between the two ends. DNA of the CDR3: TGTGCCAGCAGTTACTCGGTCTCTGGAAACACCATATATTTT. Amino acid sequence: CASSYSVSGNTIYF.

J is TRBJ2-2 and V is TRBV6-6; the D gene is possibly TRBD1 (6 bases). The CDR3 is 15 residues long. V lost 6 bases and J 0 bases, leaving 11 bases between the germline ends. CDR1 is MNHNY, CDR2 SVGAGI, per germline (reference sequence). For the CDR3, the DNA is TGTGCCAGCAGCCTGGGACACGCGAACACCGGGGAGCTGTTTTTT. It encodes CASSLGHANTGELFF.

This clonotype was seen ten or more times. V and J are TRBV20-1 and TRBJ2-3; D unresolved. CDR3 length: 14 amino acids. V was shortened by 6 bases and J by 0 bases, with 13 bases between the two germline ends. Germline-derived CDR1 and CDR2 are DFQATT and SNEGSKA (reference sequence). CDR3 residues: CSAPGLTSTDTQYF. The DNA for the CDR3 is TGCAGTGCGCCGGGCCTGACTAGCACAGATACGCAGTATTTT.

There are many counts of this clonotype. J is TRBJ2-4 and V is TRBV20-1; 7 bases map to TRBD1. The CDR3 has 13 amino acids. Germline values: CDR1 DFQATT, CDR2 SNEGSKA (reference sequence). The V and J ends lost 6 bases and 1 base, in that order; junction bases with no gene match: 3. The chain's CDR3 is CSAEQGAKNIQYF. The CDR3 DNA reads as TGCAGTGCAGAACAGGGGGCCAAAAACATTCAGTACTTC.

This clonotype came up many times. The V gene is TRBV6-2 or TRBV6-3, the J gene TRBJ2-1, with 9 nucleotides matching TRBD1. Losses at the gene ends were 4 bases for V and 6 bases for J; bases not matched to a gene: 16. The CDR3 sequence is 18 residues long. The V gene's germline CDR1 is MNHEY and CDR2 SVGEGT. The CDR3 DNA is TGTGCCAGCAGTTCGTCCACTGGGAGGACAGGGGCTCGCAATGAGCAGTTCTTC. Protein: CASSSSTGRTGARNEQFF.